What follows is one T cell receptor beta chain and its context. Antigen specificity is unknown. Germline CDR1 and CDR2: LNHNV and YYDKDF (reference sequence). CDR3 length: 14 amino acids. Deletions cut 3 bases from V and 5 bases from J, with 13 bases between. Assay execution proceeded at the deep level. The data were produced by immunoSEQ multiplex PCR, yet TCRdb's version contains in-frame clones alone and is incomplete. The sample includes approximately 600,000 clones, 85% to 95% of them seen just once. This specimen belongs to a study of shared clonotypes between healthy human individuals. Turning to the study itself: The cohort had two women and a few men, ages 18 to 49.

CD8 cells classed as naive were CD45RO-negative and positively selected for CCR7, excluding terminally differentiated effector memory CD45RA+ cells. Study-wide results and limits: Clonotypes which were not shared had lower generation probabilities than clonotypes that all four donors shared.

V gene TRBV15 combines with J gene TRBJ1-1; D is perhaps TRBD1 (6 bases). Sample: naive CD8+ T cells sorted from blood. The clonotype was recovered from a woman aged 25-40 years in good health. CDR3 bases: TGTGCCACCAGCAGTAGGGGGTTAGGGACTGAAGCTTTCTTT. Its protein product is CATSSRGLGTEAFF.